This is a list of T cell receptor beta chains from one sample in a study of OX40 agonist ivuxolimab in advanced cancers. This table comes from immunoSEQ multiplex PCR, and its TCRdb copy is limited to in-frame clones, with some not included. The sample has over 100,000 clones, about 92% seen once; the top ten hold about 0.93%. Material: CD4+ or CD8+ T cells sorted from blood, obtained in a trial of the OX40 agonist ivuxolimab. The receptors come from an adult with an advanced solid tumor such as melanoma, head and neck, liver or kidney cancer. Each CDR3 is given with its conserved first and last residue. D genes are given only for firm matches. A row's size may be missing; if present it is once, few, many or a size class.

clone_size j_call d_call v_call cdr3_nt cdr3_aa
. TRBJ1-4 . TRBV11-2 TGTGCCGGGCCGTTCGATGAAAAACTGTTTTTT CAGPFDEKLFF
. TRBJ1-1 . TRBV5-4 TGTGCCAGCAGGGATTGGAAGACTGAAGCTTTCTTT CASRDWKTEAFF
once TRBJ2-3 . TRBV5-1 TGCGCCAGCAGCCTGGGGTCTTCGGATACGCAGTATTTT CASSLGSSDTQYF
. TRBJ1-1 . TRBV28 TGTGCCAGCAGTTTATGGATCCGGGGGAACACTGAAGCTTTCTTT CASSLWIRGNTEAFF
. TRBJ2-1 TRBD2 TRBV4-2 TGTGCCAGCAGCGCCTCTAGCGGGAGCCTCTACAATGAGCAGTTCTTC CASSASSGSLYNEQFF
few TRBJ1-5 . TRBV2 TGTGCCAGCAGTGCGGGACCGTCGAATCAGCCCCAGCATTTT CASSAGPSNQPQHF
. TRBJ2-7 . TRBV5-1 TGCGCCAGCAGCGGGGGAACAGGGAGCTCCTACGAGCAGTACTTC CASSGGTGSSYEQYF
. TRBJ1-2 . TRBV4-3 TGCGCCAGCAGCCCGGCAGGTCCGGGGGGCTACACCTTC CASSPAGPGGYTF
. TRBJ2-5 TRBD2 TRBV11-2 TGTGCCAGCAGCTTAGCCCCTAGCGGCCAAGAGACCCAGTACTTC CASSLAPSGQETQYF
. TRBJ2-2 . TRBV15 TGTGCCACCAGCAGAGACAGGGCTAGGAACACCGGGGAGCTGTTTTTT CATSRDRARNTGELFF
. TRBJ1-2 . TRBV29-1 TGCAGCGCCGGTCGGGGGGGGAACTATGGCTACACCTTC CSAGRGGNYGYTF
. TRBJ2-3 TRBD2 TRBV7-9 TGTGCCAGCAGCTTTTACCTAGCGGGGGCCACAGATACGCAGTATTTT CASSFYLAGATDTQYF
. TRBJ1-2 . TRBV5-6 TGTGCCAGCAGAACTAGGGCAGGTCTCTATGGCTACACCTTC CASRTRAGLYGYTF
. TRBJ2-3 . TRBV7-9 TGTGCCAGCAGCTTAGCGATGTCGGATACGCAGTATTTT CASSLAMSDTQYF
. TRBJ1-6 . TRBV18 TGTGCCAGCTCACCCACACCGGCTTCGACCCTCCACTTT CASSPTPASTLHF
. TRBJ1-2 TRBD1 TRBV6-6 TGTGCCAGCAGCCCCCCGCCCAGGGGGGGTAACTATGGCTACACCTTC CASSPPPRGGNYGYTF
. TRBJ1-1 . TRBV10-3 TGTGCCATCAGCGTTCAGCTGAACACTGAAGCTTTCTTT CAISVQLNTEAFF
. TRBJ2-2 . TRBV7-2 TGTGCCAGCAGCTTGACAGGAAGTGCCGGGGAGCTGTTTTTT CASSLTGSAGELFF
. TRBJ1-1 . TRBV5-1 TGCGCCAGCAGCTTGACAGGGCGGGTCACTGAAGCTTTCTTT CASSLTGRVTEAFF
. TRBJ1-2 TRBD1 TRBV4-3 TGCGCCAGCAGCCAAGGCACGACAGGGGGCTATGGCTACACCTTC CASSQGTTGGYGYTF
. TRBJ1-2 TRBD1 TRBV6-5 TGTGCCAGCAGTTATTTCGGACAGGAGGGTGGCTACACCTTC CASSYFGQEGGYTF
. TRBJ2-2 . TRBV5-5 TGTGCCAGCAGCTTCGGGACCGCAAACACCGGGGAGCTGTTTTTT CASSFGTANTGELFF
. TRBJ2-7 TRBD2 TRBV28 TGTGCCAGCAGATCTGCGGGACTAGGATCCTACGAGCAGTACTTC CASRSAGLGSYEQYF
once TRBJ1-3 . TRBV5-4 TGTGCCAGCAGCGCGACCGGGCCCCGATCTGGAAACACCATATATTTT CASSATGPRSGNTIYF
. TRBJ1-3 . TRBV9 TGTGCCAGCAGCCCGTGGGGCGGAGCGATATCTGGAAACACCATATATTTT CASSPWGGAISGNTIYF
. TRBJ1-3 TRBD1 TRBV30 TGTGCCTGGAACCACCTGACAGGGACGGGCGGAAACACCATATATTTT CAWNHLTGTGGNTIYF
. TRBJ2-7 TRBD1 TRBV7-9 TGTGCCAGCAGCCCCGGACAGGGTAACTCCTACGAGCAGTACTTC CASSPGQGNSYEQYF
. TRBJ1-1 . TRBV7-9 TGTGCCAGCATCAAAGGGAGCGGGGGCACTGAAGCTTTCTTT CASIKGSGGTEAFF
. TRBJ1-1 . TRBV28 TGTGCCAGCAGTTCCTACGCTTGGGTAACTGAAGCTTTCTTT CASSSYAWVTEAFF
. TRBJ1-5 . TRBV7-2 TGTGCCAGCAGCCACGGGGTGACCCCCAAGGGCAATCAGCCCCAGCATTTT CASSHGVTPKGNQPQHF
. TRBJ2-3 TRBD2 TRBV15 TGTGCCACAGGGCGGGAGGTAACTATAACAGATACGCAGTATTTT CATGREVTITDTQYF
. TRBJ1-3 . TRBV5-1 TGCGCCAGCAGCGCCTCTCTGGGAAACACCATATATTTT CASSASLGNTIYF
once TRBJ1-1 TRBD1 TRBV5-1 TGCGCCAGCAGCTCGGGACAGGGGAACACTGAAGCTTTCTTT CASSSGQGNTEAFF
. TRBJ1-3 TRBD1 TRBV23-1 TGCGCCAGCAGCCAACTACGGGATGGGACAGGGGGCTCGAACACCATATATTTT CASSQLRDGTGGSNTIYF
. TRBJ2-5 . TRBV5-4 TGTGCCAGCAGCTTTAGGGACTCACTCCAAGAGACCCAGTACTTC CASSFRDSLQETQYF
. TRBJ2-7 . TRBV20-1 TGCAGTGCGGCCCCCAGGCAGGAGCAGTACTTC CSAAPRQEQYF
. TRBJ1-1 . TRBV7-2 TGTGCCAGCAGCTTAGTCGCACTGAACACTGAAGCTTTCTTT CASSLVALNTEAFF
. TRBJ1-1 . TRBV5-5 TGTGCCAGCAGCTTGCGAGGTGTTAGGACTGAAGCTTTCTTT CASSLRGVRTEAFF
. TRBJ2-7 . TRBV20-1 TGCAGTGCTCCTTGGGCCTACGAGCAGTACTTC CSAPWAYEQYF
. TRBJ2-2 . TRBV7-6 TGTGCCAGCAGCTTATTTGGACCCCAGGACACCGGGGAGCTGTTTTTT CASSLFGPQDTGELFF
. TRBJ1-6 . TRBV30 TGTGCCTGGATGGGGGCCTCCTATAATTCACCCCTCCACTTT CAWMGASYNSPLHF